Here is one T cell receptor beta chain with its context. This clone was recorded once. It lacks a known antigen. No much larger clone is present one base from it, and per-base qualities are unavailable. The CDR3 regions of human TCRbeta chains were analyzed by immunosequencing. As for the original processing: TCRs in the repertoires were matched against a reference library of SARS-CoV-2-specific TCRs that had been generated with the MIRA antigen-specificity platform. Breadth was defined as the fraction of unique TCRs that were SARS-CoV-2-associated. Depth was defined as the fraction of total T cells that were SARS-CoV-2-associated. Using the MIRA data, each spike-specific TCR was assigned both to the spike region to which the TCR was reactive and to a CD4 or CD8 class. Log10-transformed breadth and depth values were compared by one-way ANOVA with Sidak's multiple comparisons tests. What TCRdb holds here is the immuneACCESS table cut down to in-frame rearrangements. Part of the clones is not present; checked against another copy, under half of the missing clones reflect an unresolved V gene, and the others are unexplained. Clone size and the V and J calls come from that table; the DNA yielded D and trimming. The sample table shows approximately 150,000 clones, and about 86% are seen once. Approximately 5% of the sample lies in the top ten.

The sample's time point label, decoded: about 28 days (+/-7) after the second vaccine dose. Because spike-specific TCR depth and breadth did not differ between the two schedules, AZD1222 recipients who got a second dose at roughly 4 weeks were pooled with those who got a second dose at roughly 12 weeks. Samples from vaccinated people were obtained from the UK trials COV001 and COV002, which included a single-blind randomized controlled phase 2/3 trial of AZD1222 (ChAdOx1 nCoV-19) in healthy adults. For TCRbeta chain sequencing, PBMC samples were collected from trial participants at day 0 and at day 28 after the second dose. This specimen belongs to a study of T cell responses to AZD1222 COVID-19 vaccine (dated by TCRdb to about 2021). A note on the overall study: A total of around 240 trial participants underwent TCR sequencing, of whom 200 to 220 had received two doses of AZD1222 and about 26 had received two doses of the MenACWY control vaccine. Trial participants were enrolled by age into subgroups of 18-55, 56-69 and 70-plus years, and around 140, 26 and 57 TCR-sequenced participants, respectively, were included in these subgroups.

Findings and caveats that apply to the study as a whole: Only five to seven AZD1222 recipients were SARS-CoV-2 seropositive at baseline, limiting conclusions about previously exposed vaccinees. In the small 56-69-year group, the increase in depth fell short of significance, most likely because of low power. The whole spike protein was spanned by vaccine-associated CD4 TCRs, and dominant responses were seen in regions 160-218 and 743-854. Spike-specific TCR breadth and depth rose significantly after two AZD1222 doses compared with day 0 and with MenACWY recipients. Because no day 14 peak-response samples were available, the repertoires could be characterized only after the peak T cell response. Nearly half of unique spike-specific TCRs reportedly recognized epitopes outside regions mutated in the B.1.351 and B.1.1.7 variants. Participants were mostly white British and included more females than males, and it was suggested by the authors that clonal diversity may have been underestimated.

Including cysteine and phenylalanine, the CDR3 has 13 amino acids. Of all the DNA, just the CDR3 is kept, 39 bases in frame from base 1. Germline trimming: 6 bases from V, 4 bases from J; junction bases outside gene matches: 4. Here the chain combines TRBV12-3 or TRBV12-4 and TRBJ2-3; TRBD2 aligns with 7 central bases. This specimen was peripheral blood, taken 28 days after the second AZD1222 dose. This TCR came from an adult who received the AZD1222 COVID-19 vaccine. The nucleotide sequence is TGTGCCAGCAGCCGGGGAGGGCCAGATACGCAGTATTTT. Its coded protein is CASSRGGPDTQYF.